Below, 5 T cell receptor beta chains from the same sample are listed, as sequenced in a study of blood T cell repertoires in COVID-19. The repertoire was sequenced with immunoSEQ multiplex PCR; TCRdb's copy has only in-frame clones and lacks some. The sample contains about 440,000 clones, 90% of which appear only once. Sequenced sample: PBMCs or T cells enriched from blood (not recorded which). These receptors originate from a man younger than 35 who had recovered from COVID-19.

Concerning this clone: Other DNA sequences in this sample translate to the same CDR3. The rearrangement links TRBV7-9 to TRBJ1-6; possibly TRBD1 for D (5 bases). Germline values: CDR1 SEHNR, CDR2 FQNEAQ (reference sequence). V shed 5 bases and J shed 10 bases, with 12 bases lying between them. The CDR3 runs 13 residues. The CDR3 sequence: CASSPTGGSPLHF. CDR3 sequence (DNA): TGTGCCAGCAGCCCTACGGGGGGATCACCCCTCCACTTT.

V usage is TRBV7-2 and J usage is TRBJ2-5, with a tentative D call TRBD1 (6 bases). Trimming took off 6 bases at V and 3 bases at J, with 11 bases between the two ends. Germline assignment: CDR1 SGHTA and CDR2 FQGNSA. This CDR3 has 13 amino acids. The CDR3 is CASSKGVEETQYF. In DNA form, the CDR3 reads TGTGCCAGCAGTAAGGGGGTAGAAGAGACCCAGTACTTC. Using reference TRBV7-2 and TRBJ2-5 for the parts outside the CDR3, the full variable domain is GAGVSQSPSNKVTEKGKDVELRCDPISGHTALYWYRQSLGQGLEFLIYFQGNSAPDKSGLPSDRFSAERTGGSVSTLTIQRTQQEDSAVYLCASSKGVEETQYFGPGTRLLVL.

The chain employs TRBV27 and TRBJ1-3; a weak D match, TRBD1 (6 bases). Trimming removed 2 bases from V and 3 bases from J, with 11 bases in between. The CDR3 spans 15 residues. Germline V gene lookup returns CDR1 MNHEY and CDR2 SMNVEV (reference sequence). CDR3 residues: CASSLTAGVGNTIYF. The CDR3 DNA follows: TGTGCCAGCAGTTTAACGGCAGGGGTTGGAAACACCATATATTTT.

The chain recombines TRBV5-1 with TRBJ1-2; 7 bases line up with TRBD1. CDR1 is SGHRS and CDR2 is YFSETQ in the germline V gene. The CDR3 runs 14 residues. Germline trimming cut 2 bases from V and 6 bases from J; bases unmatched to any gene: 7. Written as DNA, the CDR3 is TGCGCCAGCAGCTTTACAGGGGCTGCCCATGGCTACACCTTC. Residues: CASSFTGAAHGYTF. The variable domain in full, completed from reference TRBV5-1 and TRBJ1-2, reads KAGVTQTPRYLIKTRGQQVTLSCSPISGHRSVSWYQQTPGQGLQFLFEYFSETQRNKGNFPGRFSGRQFSNSRSEMNVSTLELGDSALYLCASSFTGAAHGYTFGSGTRLTVV.

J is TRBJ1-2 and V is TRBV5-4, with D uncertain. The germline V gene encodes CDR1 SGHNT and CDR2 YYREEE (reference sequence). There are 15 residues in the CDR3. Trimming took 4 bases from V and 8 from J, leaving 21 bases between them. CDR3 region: CASSPGGGRLLGYTF. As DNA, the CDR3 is TGTGCCAGCAGCCCGGGAGGAGGACGTCTTTTGGGCTACACCTTC.